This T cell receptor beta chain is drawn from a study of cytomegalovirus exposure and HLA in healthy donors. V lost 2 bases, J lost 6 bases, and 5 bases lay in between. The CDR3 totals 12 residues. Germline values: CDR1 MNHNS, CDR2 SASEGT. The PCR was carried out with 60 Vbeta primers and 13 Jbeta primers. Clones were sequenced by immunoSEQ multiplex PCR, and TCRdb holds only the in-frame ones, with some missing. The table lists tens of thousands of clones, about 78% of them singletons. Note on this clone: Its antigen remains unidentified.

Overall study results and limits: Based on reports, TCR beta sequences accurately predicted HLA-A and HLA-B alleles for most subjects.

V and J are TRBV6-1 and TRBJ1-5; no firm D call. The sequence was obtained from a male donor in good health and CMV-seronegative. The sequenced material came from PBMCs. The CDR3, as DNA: TGTGCCAGCAGTGAAAGAGGTCAGCCCCAGCATTTT. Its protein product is CASSERGQPQHF.